The clone carrying this TCR beta chain has a single count. Its cognate antigen is unknown. This sample was taken from a study of T cell responses to AZD1222 COVID-19 vaccine. Points from the study as a whole: A rise in Spike-specific TCR breadth and depth followed two AZD1222 doses. A mostly white British donor set with more females was recruited, and clonal diversity was possibly underestimated. Sampling captured repertoires only after the peak T cell response.

The CDR3 spans 13 residues. Germline CDR1 SGDLS, CDR2 YYNGEE. The germline V and J ends were trimmed by 0 bases and 9 bases, with 10 bases remaining between them. Here immunoSEQ multiplex PCR was the method, and the copy in TCRdb shows in-frame clones only, minus some. The sample includes approximately 130,000 clones, approximately 90% of them seen just once. This receptor was obtained from an adult in good health. The chain uses TRBV9 and TRBJ2-1, with D unclear. Specimen: peripheral blood, collected on day 0 of AZD1222 vaccination. DNA for the CDR3: TGTGCCAGCAGCGTAGTATATGGCGGTGAGCAGTTCTTC. Protein product: CASSVVYGGEQFF. Combining the CDR3 with reference TRBV9 and TRBJ2-1 gives the whole variable domain DSGVTQTPKHLITATGQRVTLRCSPRSGDLSVYWYQQSLDQGLQFLIQYYNGEERAKGNILERFSAQQFPDLHSELNLSSLELGDSALYFCASSVVYGGEQFFGPGTRLTVL.